Listed here are 23 T cell receptor beta chains from one sample, sequenced in a study of T cell responses to AZD1222 COVID-19 vaccine. Only in-frame clones appear in the TCRdb table, and some are missing; sequencing was by immunoSEQ multiplex PCR. This table has 35,000 to 45,000 clones, about 78% appearing once. Sequencing was performed on peripheral blood, taken on day 0 of AZD1222 vaccination. Source of these receptors: an adult in good health.

The rearrangement joins TRBV25-1 to TRBJ2-5; no clear D gene. The germline V gene has CDR1 MGHDK and CDR2 SYGVNS. The CDR3 covers 12 residues. Trimming cost V 4 bases and J 5 bases, with 8 bases left between them. In nucleotides, the CDR3 is TGTGCCAGCAGTGGCCCTACGGAGACCCAGTACTTC. As protein: CASSGPTETQYF.

This clone has just a few counts. The V call is TRBV5-1, the J call TRBJ1-2; 7 bases are shared with TRBD1. Germline assignment: CDR1 SGHRS and CDR2 YFSETQ. This CDR3 has 13 residues. With V trimmed by 5 bases and J by 3 bases, 4 bases remained unmatched. The CDR3 spells CASSTGTDYGYTF. Written as DNA, the CDR3 is TGCGCCAGCAGTACCGGGACAGACTATGGCTACACCTTC.

V is TRBV11-2 and J is TRBJ1-1; D is possibly TRBD1 (5 bases). V lost 5 bases to trimming and J lost 4 bases, with 14 bases between them. The CDR3 sequence is 14 residues long. Germline V gene data show CDR1 as SGHAT and CDR2 as FQNNGV. The CDR3 DNA reads TGTGCCAGCAGCGCATCCCAAGGGACCACTGAAGCTTTCTTT. This sequence encodes CASSASQGTTEAFF.

The chain links TRBV4-1 to TRBJ1-4, with 7 positions matching TRBD1. Germline CDR1 MGHRA, CDR2 YSYEKL. CDR3 size: 15 residues. The V gene end was trimmed by 1 base and the J gene end by 6 bases; junction bases not matched to a gene: 5. CDR3 DNA sequence: TGCGCCAGCAGCCAAGGGTCAGGGGGTGATGAAAAACTGTTTTTT. Protein: CASSQGSGGDEKLFF.

The table lists this clone with a few counts. This sequence joins TRBV5-1 and TRBJ1-1; D unresolved. The CDR3 extends over 12 amino acids. Germline V lookup: CDR1 SGHRS, CDR2 YFSETQ. V lost 0 bases to trimming and J lost 6 bases, with 6 bases between them. CDR3 amino acids: CASSLETAEAFF. The CDR3 DNA reads as TGCGCCAGCAGCTTGGAAACAGCTGAAGCTTTCTTT. Combining the CDR3 with reference TRBV5-1 and TRBJ1-1 gives the whole variable domain KAGVTQTPRYLIKTRGQQVTLSCSPISGHRSVSWYQQTPGQGLQFLFEYFSETQRNKGNFPGRFSGRQFSNSRSEMNVSTLELGDSALYLCASSLETAEAFFGQGTRLTVV.

This clone was seen more than once but under ten times. The V and J genes are TRBV27 and TRBJ2-7, with D perhaps matching TRBD2 (5 bases). Trimming cost V 6 bases and J 0 bases, with 15 bases left between them. CDR1 MNHEY and CDR2 SMNVEV come from the germline V gene (reference sequence). The CDR3 sequence is 15 residues long. The CDR3 reads CASRAPGFTSYEQYF. CDR3 nucleotide sequence: TGTGCCAGCAGGGCCCCGGGGTTTACCTCCTACGAGCAGTACTTC.

This clone was observed a single time. V usage is TRBV21-1 and J usage is TRBJ1-1. TRBV21-1 is noted as a pseudogene. CDR3 length: 16 residues. This CDR3 reads CASSAGIATQRTEAFF. As DNA, the CDR3 is TGTGCCAGCAGCGCAGGCATAGCTACACAACGCACTGAAGCTTTCTTT.

This chain joins TRBV13 and TRBJ1-1, with D unclear. There are 14 residues in the CDR3. V was clipped by 0 bases and J by 2 bases, with 7 bases between them. The germline V gene encodes CDR1 PRHDT and CDR2 FYEKMQ (reference sequence). The CDR3 loop reads CASSLGLGNTEAFF. Written as DNA, the CDR3 is TGTGCCAGCAGCTTAGGCTTGGGTAACACTGAAGCTTTCTTT.

The V and J genes are TRBV6-5 and TRBJ1-1, with D unresolved. Germline CDR1 is MNHEY and CDR2 is SVGAGI. Trimming left V 6 bases short and J 1 base short, with 9 bases between. The CDR3 is made up of 13 amino acids. The CDR3 is CASSLGTNTEAFF. CDR3 nucleotides: TGTGCCAGCAGCCTCGGAACGAACACTGAAGCTTTCTTT.

The V gene is TRBV29-1, the J gene TRBJ2-5, with TRBD1 matching 9 bases. This CDR3 region has 14 residues. Germline V lookup: CDR1 SQVTM, CDR2 ANQGSEA. Germline trimming cut 2 bases from V and 4 bases from J; bases unmatched to any gene: 5. CDR3 coding DNA: TGCAGCGTTGAACCGGGACAGGGAGGAGAGACCCAGTACTTC. Encoded protein: CSVEPGQGGETQYF. The complete variable domain, with remaining parts taken from reference TRBV29-1 and TRBJ2-5, reads SAVISQKPSRDICQRGTSLTIQCQVDSQVTMMFWYRQQPGQSLTLIATANQGSEATYESGFVIDKFPISRPNLTFSTLTVSNMSPEDSSIYLCSVEPGQGGETQYFGPGTRLLVL.

This sequence joins TRBV5-5 and TRBJ1-2, with a tentative D call TRBD1 (6 bases). V was cut by 5 bases and J by 6 bases, with 26 bases left in between. The CDR3 loop spans 17 amino acids. Germline V gene lookup returns CDR1 SGHKS and CDR2 YYEKEE (reference sequence). DNA of the CDR3: TGTGCCAGCAGACGTAATGAGTACGGGACATATGAAAATGGCTACACCTTC. Translated: CASRRNEYGTYENGYTF.

The chain is built from TRBV19 and TRBJ2-3; D gene ambiguous. Trimming removed 6 bases from V and 0 bases from J, with 13 bases in between. Germline V gene data show CDR1 as LNHDA and CDR2 as SQIVND (reference sequence). The CDR3 length is 15 residues. CDR3 in DNA: TGTGCCAGTAGGGCCAGTTTATTTAGCACAGATACGCAGTATTTT. Translating it yields CASRASLFSTDTQYF. Together with reference TRBV19 and TRBJ2-3, the CDR3 gives the full variable domain: DGGITQSPKYLFRKEGQNVTLSCEQNLNHDAMYWYRQDPGQGLRLIYYSQIVNDFQKGDIAEGYSVSREKKESFPLTVTSAQKNPTAFYLCASRASLFSTDTQYFGPGTRLTVL.

This clone appeared a single time. CDR3 coding DNA: TGCGCCAGCACCATAAATAGCGGGGGGCTAAACACCGGGGAGCTGTTTTTT. Translated: CASTINSGGLNTGELFF. V gene TRBV10-2 combines with J gene TRBJ2-2; 10 bases align to TRBD2. V dropped 7 bases and J dropped 2; count of bases not matched to a gene: 10. Germline assignment: CDR1 WSHSY and CDR2 SAAADI. This CDR3 region has 17 residues.

The rearrangement uses TRBV6-4 and TRBJ1-1; tentative D call: TRBD1 (6 bases). Germline-derived CDR1 and CDR2 are MRHNA and SNTAGT. Trimming shortened V by 4 bases and J by 2 bases, and 11 bases separated the two germline ends. The CDR3 length is 14 residues. The DNA for the CDR3 is TGTGCCAGCAGTGCTATAGGGGGTAACACTGAAGCTTTCTTT. Its translation: CASSAIGGNTEAFF.

The chain links TRBV11-2 to TRBJ1-1, with TRBD1 identical over 10 bases. With V trimmed by 5 bases and J by 4 bases, 4 bases remained unmatched. The CDR3 totals 14 residues. Germline V CDR1 and CDR2: SGHAT, FQNNGV. The CDR3 region is CASSLRTGGTEAFF. CDR3 sequence (DNA): TGTGCCAGCAGCCTTAGGACAGGGGGCACTGAAGCTTTCTTT.

The chain has TRBV10-3 and TRBJ1-2; D call uncertain. The CDR3 extends over 12 amino acids. Looked up from germline, CDR1 is ENHRY and CDR2 is SYGVKD. Trimming removed 8 bases from V and 2 bases from J, with 9 bases in between. The CDR3 sequence is CAIGVGNYGYTF. The CDR3 DNA reads TGTGCCATCGGGGTCGGGAACTATGGCTACACCTTC.

The genes are TRBV6-5 and TRBJ1-6; the D is unclear. Germline V lookup: CDR1 MNHEY, CDR2 SVGAGI. Trimming stripped 4 bases from V and 4 bases from J, with 11 bases between. The CDR3 extends over 15 amino acids. Written as DNA, the CDR3 is TGTGCCAGCAGTTCTCGGACCGGGTATAATTCACCCCTCCACTTT. Translated, it gives CASSSRTGYNSPLHF.

The chain is built from TRBV2 and TRBJ1-1; maybe TRBD1 (6 bases). There are 13 residues in the CDR3. Germline-derived CDR1 and CDR2 are SNHLY and FYNNEI. V gave up 6 bases and J gave up 5 bases, with 13 bases separating them. CDR3 amino acids: CASSSAGATEAFF. As DNA, the CDR3 is TGTGCCAGCAGCTCCGCAGGGGCAACTGAAGCTTTCTTT. The variable domain in full, with the rest retrieved from reference TRBV2 and TRBJ1-1, is EPEVTQTPSHQVTQMGQEVILRCVPISNHLYFYWYRQILGQKVEFLVSFYNNEISEKSEIFDDQFSVERPDGSNFTLKIRSTKLEDSAMYFCASSSAGATEAFFGQGTRLTVV.

The chain uses TRBV19 and TRBJ1-1; no definite D call. This CDR3 is 13 amino acids long. Germline V CDR1 and CDR2: LNHDA, SQIVND (reference sequence). The V end was cut by 3 bases, the J end by 11 bases, with 16 bases between. The CDR3 sequence: CASSIPSGELAFF. DNA for the CDR3: TGTGCCAGTAGTATCCCCTCCGGGGAGTTGGCTTTCTTT.

Only a few counts were recorded for this clone. The genes are TRBV6-5 and TRBJ2-7; D possibly corresponds to TRBD1 (6 bases). V was pared by 6 bases and J by 1 base, with 10 bases between. The germline V gene has CDR1 MNHEY and CDR2 SVGAGI. The CDR3 is 13 residues long. CDR3 DNA: TGTGCCAGCAGACAGACAGGATCCTACGAGCAGTACTTC. Its translation is CASRQTGSYEQYF.

The V gene is TRBV3-1 (or the pseudogene TRBV3-2), the J gene TRBJ1-3; D gene uncertain. The CDR3 consists of 17 residues. V was trimmed by 4 bases and J by 0 bases, leaving 16 bases between them. The germline gives CDR1 LGHDT, CDR2 YNNKEL (reference sequence). CDR3 sequence (DNA): TGTGCCAGCAGCCCCCGCATGGCGTACGGCTCTGGAAACACCATATATTTT. Amino acid sequence: CASSPRMAYGSGNTIYF.

J is TRBJ2-1 and V is TRBV4-1; perhaps TRBD2 as D (6 bases). The ends were cut back, 1 base at V and 2 bases at J, with 15 bases in the middle. CDR1 MGHRA and CDR2 YSYEKL come from the germline V gene. The CDR3 runs to 17 residues. The chain's CDR3 is CASSQGESSGTYNEQFF. The CDR3 DNA sequence: TGCGCCAGCAGCCAAGGAGAAAGTAGCGGTACCTACAATGAGCAGTTCTTC.

This clone occurred a few times. The CDR3 nucleotides read TGTGCCAGCAGTGGAAGACTAGCGGGGGGTTCCACTTACACAGATACGCAGTATTTT. Amino acids: CASSGRLAGGSTYTDTQYF. The rearrangement joins TRBV27 to TRBJ2-3; 13 positions agree with TRBD2. The CDR3 runs 19 residues. Trimming took 5 bases from V and 2 from J; bases not matched to a gene: 13. Germline CDR1 MNHEY, CDR2 SMNVEV (reference sequence).